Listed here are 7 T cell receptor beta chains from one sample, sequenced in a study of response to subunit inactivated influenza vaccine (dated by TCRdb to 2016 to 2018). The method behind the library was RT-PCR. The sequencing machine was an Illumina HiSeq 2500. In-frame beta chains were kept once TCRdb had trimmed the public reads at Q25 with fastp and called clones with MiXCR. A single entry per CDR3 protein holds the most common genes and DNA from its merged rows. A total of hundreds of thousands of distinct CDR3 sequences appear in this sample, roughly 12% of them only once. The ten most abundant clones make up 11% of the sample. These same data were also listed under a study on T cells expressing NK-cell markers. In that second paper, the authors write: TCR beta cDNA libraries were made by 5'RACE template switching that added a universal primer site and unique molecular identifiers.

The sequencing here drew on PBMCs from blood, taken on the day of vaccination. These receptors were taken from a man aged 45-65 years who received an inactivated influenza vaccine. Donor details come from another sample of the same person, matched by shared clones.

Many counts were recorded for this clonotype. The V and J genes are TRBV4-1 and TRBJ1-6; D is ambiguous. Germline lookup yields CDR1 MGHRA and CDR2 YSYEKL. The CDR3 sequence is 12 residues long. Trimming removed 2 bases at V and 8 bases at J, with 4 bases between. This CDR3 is CASSQTDSPLHF. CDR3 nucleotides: TGCGCCAGCAGCCAAACGGATTCACCCCTCCACTTT.

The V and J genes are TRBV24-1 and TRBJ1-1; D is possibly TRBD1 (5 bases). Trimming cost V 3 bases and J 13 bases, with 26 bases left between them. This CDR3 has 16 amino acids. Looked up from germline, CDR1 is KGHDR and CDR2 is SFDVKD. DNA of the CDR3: TGTGCCACCAGTGATATCTTGCAGGGAGGCGGACTGAAGCTTTTCTTT. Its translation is CATSDILQGGGLKLFF.

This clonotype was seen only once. Written as DNA, the CDR3 is TGTGCCAGCACCCAAGCAGGGGGTGGGGAGCAGTACTTC. Its protein is CASTQAGGGEQYF. The chain is built from TRBV12-3 or TRBV12-4 and TRBJ2-7, with TRBD1 matching over 7 bases. The CDR3 contains 13 residues. With 7 bases clipped from V and 7 bases from J, the junction kept 10 bases outside the gene matches.

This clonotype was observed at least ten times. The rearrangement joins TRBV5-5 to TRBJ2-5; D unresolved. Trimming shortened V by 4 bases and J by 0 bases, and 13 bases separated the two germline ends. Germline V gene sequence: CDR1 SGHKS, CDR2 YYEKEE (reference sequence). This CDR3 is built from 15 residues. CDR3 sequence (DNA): TGTGCCAGCAGCCCTCGACACACGTACCAAGAGACCCAGTACTTC. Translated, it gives CASSPRHTYQETQYF. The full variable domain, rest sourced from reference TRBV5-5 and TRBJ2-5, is DAGVTQSPTHLIKTRGQQVTLRCSPISGHKSVSWYQQVLGQGPQFIFQYYEKEERGRGNFPDRFSARQFPNYSSELNVNALLLGDSALYLCASSPRHTYQETQYFGPGTRLLVL.

The DNA of the CDR3 is TGCAGTGCTAGAGGACAGAACGAGCAGTACTTC. Residues: CSARGQNEQYF. The chain joins TRBV20-1 to TRBJ2-7; TRBD1 might be the D (5 bases). Germline CDR1 reads DFQATT; CDR2 reads SNEGSKA (reference sequence). This CDR3 has 11 residues. The V and J ends lost 1 base and 5 bases respectively, with 6 bases between them.

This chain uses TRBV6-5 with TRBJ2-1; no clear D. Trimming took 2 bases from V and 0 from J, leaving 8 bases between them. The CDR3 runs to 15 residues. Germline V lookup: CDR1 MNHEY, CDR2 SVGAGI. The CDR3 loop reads CASSYNPSSYNEQFF. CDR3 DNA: TGTGCCAGCAGTTACAACCCGAGCTCCTACAATGAGCAGTTCTTC.

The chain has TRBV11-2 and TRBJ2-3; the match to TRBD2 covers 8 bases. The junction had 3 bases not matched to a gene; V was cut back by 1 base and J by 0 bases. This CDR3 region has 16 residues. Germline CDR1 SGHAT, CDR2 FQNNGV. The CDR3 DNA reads TGTGCCAGCAGCTTAGTACTAGCGGCTAGCACAGATACGCAGTATTTT. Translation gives CASSLVLAASTDTQYF.